Following are 24 T cell receptor beta chains from one sample sequenced in a study of cytomegalovirus exposure and HLA in healthy donors. PCR was performed using 60 Vbeta and 13 Jbeta primers. Only in-frame clones appear in the TCRdb table, and some are missing; sequencing was by immunoSEQ multiplex PCR. The data hold about 210,000 clones, with about 76% observed a single time. Material for sequencing was PBMCs. Receptors originate from a male donor in good health and CMV-seropositive.

This clone has a handful of counts. The chain recombines TRBV9 with TRBJ2-5; D not resolved. Trimming took off 4 bases at V and 0 bases at J, with 10 bases between the two ends. The germline V gene has CDR1 SGDLS and CDR2 YYNGEE. The CDR3 loop spans 14 amino acids. In DNA, the CDR3 is TGTGCCAGCAGCCCACTGCGGAACCAAGAGACCCAGTACTTC. Protein: CASSPLRNQETQYF.

This chain uses TRBV10-3 with TRBJ2-1, with D perhaps matching TRBD1 (6 bases). The germline gives CDR1 ENHRY, CDR2 SYGVKD. The CDR3 extends over 13 amino acids. Trimming cost V 3 bases and J 7 bases, with 10 bases left between them. Written as DNA, the CDR3 is TGTGCCATCAGTGACAGGACAGCAAATGAGCAGTTCTTC. This encodes CAISDRTANEQFF.

The chain employs TRBV10-3 and TRBJ2-3; D possibly corresponds to TRBD1 (6 bases). The V gene's germline CDR1 is ENHRY and CDR2 SYGVKD. The ends were cut back, 5 bases at V and 6 bases at J, with 12 bases in the middle. The CDR3 consists of 13 residues. The CDR3 loop reads CAISTGQPDTQYF. As DNA, the CDR3 is TGTGCCATCAGTACCGGACAGCCCGATACGCAGTATTTT.

The genes are TRBV10-3 and TRBJ2-2; TRBD2 matches at 9 bases. This CDR3 contains 14 residues. Germline-derived CDR1 and CDR2 are ENHRY and SYGVKD. J was trimmed by 4 bases and V by 9 bases; bases with no gene match: 6. CDR3 protein: CAMGSGSGTGELFF. The CDR3 DNA reads as TGTGCCATGGGTAGCGGGAGCGGCACCGGGGAGCTGTTTTTT.

This clone has more than one count but fewer than ten. The chain recombines TRBV2 with TRBJ2-1, with no clear D. Deletions cut 4 bases from V and 7 bases from J, with 5 bases between. The CDR3 has 11 amino acids. Germline CDR1 and CDR2: SNHLY and FYNNEI. The CDR3 sequence: CASSARNEQFF. The CDR3 DNA reads TGTGCCAGCAGTGCCCGGAATGAGCAGTTCTTC.

This clone was picked up one time. The V and J genes are TRBV19 and TRBJ2-7, with D uncertain. The V gene lost 3 bases and the J gene lost 0 bases, with 12 bases spanning the gap. The CDR3 contains 15 residues. From germline, CDR1 is LNHDA and CDR2 SQIVND (reference sequence). CDR3 region: CASSIELRSSYEQYF. In nucleotides, the CDR3 is TGTGCCAGTAGTATTGAGCTCCGAAGCTCCTACGAGCAGTACTTC.

V is TRBV6-5 and J is TRBJ1-1; the match to TRBD1 covers 9 bases. V trimming: 8 bases; J trimming: 11 bases; junction bases outside the gene matches: 9. Looked up from germline, CDR1 is MNHEY and CDR2 is SVGAGI. The CDR3 contains 12 residues. CDR3: CASHPGTGMAFF. The CDR3 coding sequence is TGTGCCAGCCATCCCGGGACAGGGATGGCTTTCTTT.

V and J are TRBV18 and TRBJ2-7, with 9 bases aligning to TRBD1. Germline lookup yields CDR1 KGHSH and CDR2 LQKENI. The CDR3 spans 13 residues. Unmatched junction bases numbered 3, after V lost 6 bases and J lost 3 bases. CDR3 in DNA: TGTGCCAGCTCGCGGACAGGGGACTACGAGCAGTACTTC. This translates into CASSRTGDYEQYF.

This rearrangement joins TRBV5-6 to TRBJ2-7, with 8 bases lining up with TRBD2. Germline V CDR1 and CDR2: SGHDT, YYEEEE. V was pared by 4 bases and J by 0 bases, with 6 bases of the junction left unmatched. This CDR3 has 15 residues. The CDR3 reads CASSLGLVLSYEQYF. DNA for the CDR3: TGTGCCAGCAGCCTGGGACTAGTGCTCTCCTACGAGCAGTACTTC.

This chain links TRBV19 with TRBJ2-5; TRBD2 might be the D (6 bases). Trimming removed 7 bases at V and 2 bases at J, with 14 bases between. CDR3 size: 14 residues. Germline-derived CDR1 and CDR2 are LNHDA and SQIVND (reference sequence). CDR3 loop: CASNPSGRQETQYF. DNA of the CDR3: TGTGCCAGTAACCCGAGCGGGCGGCAAGAGACCCAGTACTTC.

This rearrangement joins TRBV27 to TRBJ2-7; D ambiguous. The V gene lost 0 bases and the J gene lost 5 bases, with 20 bases spanning the gap. Per the germline V gene, CDR1 is MNHEY and CDR2 is SMNVEV (reference sequence). The CDR3 contains 17 residues. DNA of the CDR3: TGTGCCAGCAGTTTATCTTCCCCCCCACCCACGAGGCACGAGCAGTACTTC. Its translation: CASSLSSPPPTRHEQYF.

The rearrangement links TRBV19 to TRBJ1-5; D is undetermined. Trimming shortened V by 4 bases and J by 0 bases, and 19 bases separated the two germline ends. The CDR3 is 18 amino acids. The germline V gene encodes CDR1 LNHDA and CDR2 SQIVND (reference sequence). CDR3 coding DNA: TGTGCCAGTAGTACCCGGGGAAAACGGAGCCATAGCAATCAGCCCCAGCATTTT. Its translation is CASSTRGKRSHSNQPQHF. The complete variable domain, with remaining parts taken from reference TRBV19 and TRBJ1-5, reads DGGITQSPKYLFRKEGQNVTLSCEQNLNHDAMYWYRQDPGQGLRLIYYSQIVNDFQKGDIAEGYSVSREKKESFPLTVTSAQKNPTAFYLCASSTRGKRSHSNQPQHFGDGTRLSIL.

The J gene is TRBJ2-2, the V gene TRBV19, with 10 bases matching TRBD1. The V gene end was trimmed by 6 bases and the J gene end by 5 bases; junction bases not matched to a gene: 6. This CDR3 has 15 residues. The germline gives CDR1 LNHDA, CDR2 SQIVND (reference sequence). Here the CDR3 DNA reads TGTGCCAGTAGCCCAGACAGGGGGCTTACCGGGGAGCTGTTTTTT. Protein product: CASSPDRGLTGELFF. The entire variable domain, with the rest obtained from reference TRBV19 and TRBJ2-2, is as follows: DGGITQSPKYLFRKEGQNVTLSCEQNLNHDAMYWYRQDPGQGLRLIYYSQIVNDFQKGDIAEGYSVSREKKESFPLTVTSAQKNPTAFYLCASSPDRGLTGELFFGEGSRLTVL.

A single count supports this clone. The CDR3 nucleotides read TGTGCCAGCAGCTCCTTAGCGGGGCAAGAGACCCAGTACTTC. It translates to CASSSLAGQETQYF. The chain joins TRBV6-6 to TRBJ2-5; 8 bases align to TRBD2. The J segment lost 2 bases and the V segment lost 6 bases, leaving 5 bases of the junction unmatched. The CDR3 runs to 14 residues. Per germline, CDR1 MNHNY and CDR2 SVGAGI (reference sequence).

The chain has TRBV7-3 and TRBJ2-3, with TRBD2 identical over 9 bases. Per germline, CDR1 SGHTA and CDR2 FQGTGA. Trimming removed 2 bases from V and 1 base from J; junction bases left unmatched: 4. This CDR3 has 16 residues. The CDR3 region has the DNA TGTGCCAGCAGCTTACCTAGCGGGGATGGCACAGATACGCAGTATTTT. This sequence encodes CASSLPSGDGTDTQYF.

The gene calls are TRBV10-3 and TRBJ2-6, with D possibly matching TRBD1 (5 bases). Deletions cut 0 bases from V and 0 bases from J, with 12 bases between. The CDR3 contains 18 residues. The V gene's germline CDR1 is ENHRY and CDR2 SYGVKD. This chain's CDR3 is CAISESGQGASGANVLTF. CDR3 bases: TGTGCCATCAGTGAGTCGGGGCAGGGCGCCTCTGGGGCCAACGTCCTGACTTTC.

The chain couples TRBV5-6 to TRBJ2-7; no reliable D call. Per the germline V gene, CDR1 is SGHDT and CDR2 is YYEEEE. With 4 bases removed from V and 1 base from J, the gap between germline ends came to 15 bases. The CDR3 sequence is 15 residues long. The chain's CDR3 is CASSPYASLSYEQYF. DNA for the CDR3: TGTGCCAGCAGCCCCTATGCGAGCCTGTCCTACGAGCAGTACTTC.

The rearrangement uses TRBV7-9 and TRBJ2-7; 7 bases line up with TRBD2. Germline CDR1 and CDR2: SEHNR and FQNEAQ (reference sequence). J lost 5 bases, V lost 5 bases, and 12 bases had no gene match. The CDR3 spans 15 residues. The CDR3 bases are TGTGCCAGCAGCCATCCCCCCGGGAGGATCAACGAGCAGTACTTC. As protein: CASSHPPGRINEQYF.

V gene TRBV11-2 combines with J gene TRBJ2-7; 10 bases are shared with TRBD2. Unmatched junction bases numbered 2, after V lost 1 base and J lost 2 bases. From germline, CDR1 is SGHAT and CDR2 FQNNGV. The CDR3 has 15 residues. The CDR3 here is CASSLVAGGTYEQYF. As DNA, the CDR3 is TGTGCCAGCAGCTTAGTAGCGGGGGGCACCTACGAGCAGTACTTC.

This clone was seen a few times. The chain combines TRBV7-2 with TRBJ1-1; D ambiguous. V was shortened by 2 bases and J by 4 bases, with 14 bases between the two germline ends. This CDR3 has 15 amino acids. The germline CDR1 and CDR2 sequences are SGHTA and FQGNSA. The CDR3 nucleotides are TGTGCCAGCAGCTTAATGGCGGGCGCGAGCACTGAAGCTTTCTTT. This codes for CASSLMAGASTEAFF.

The V call is TRBV28, the J call TRBJ1-5; possibly TRBD1 for D (6 bases). Germline assignment: CDR1 MDHEN and CDR2 SYDVKM. V lost 6 bases and J 7 bases, leaving 16 bases between the germline ends. The CDR3 has 14 residues. CDR3 loop: CASSRDRRRQPQHF. CDR3 bases: TGTGCCAGCAGCCGCGACAGGAGGCGCCAGCCCCAGCATTTT.

The sample holds one count of this clone. This chain uses TRBV5-1 with TRBJ2-1, with 9 bases fitting TRBD2. This CDR3 has 14 residues. The junction had 4 bases not matched to a gene; V was cut back by 5 bases and J by 4 bases. CDR1 is SGHRS, CDR2 YFSETQ, per germline. The CDR3 nucleotides are TGCGCCAGCAGTGCAGCGGGGGGTTACAATGAGCAGTTCTTC. Translated, it gives CASSAAGGYNEQFF. Looking up the rest from reference TRBV5-1 and TRBJ2-1 gives the full variable domain: KAGVTQTPRYLIKTRGQQVTLSCSPISGHRSVSWYQQTPGQGLQFLFEYFSETQRNKGNFPGRFSGRQFSNSRSEMNVSTLELGDSALYLCASSAAGGYNEQFFGPGTRLTVL.

Here the CDR3 DNA reads TGTGCCAGCAGCCAAATCGGGACAGGGGGCGGCTGGGGCTACACCTTC. It yields the protein CASSQIGTGGGWGYTF. The chain has TRBV4-2 and TRBJ1-2; 12 nucleotides align to TRBD1. The V and J ends lost 2 bases and 8 bases, in that order; junction bases with no gene match: 9. CDR1 is LGHNA and CDR2 is YNFKEQ in the germline V gene. CDR3 length: 16 residues.

The chain couples TRBV30 to TRBJ2-3; 10 bases are shared with TRBD1. Losses at the gene ends were 5 bases for V and 6 bases for J; bases not matched to a gene: 8. There are 14 residues in the CDR3. CDR1 and CDR2 from the germline V gene are GTSNPN and SVGIG (reference sequence). The CDR3 region has the DNA TGTGCCTGGGGTAGGGACAGGGGTCAGGATACGCAGTATTTT. Its translation: CAWGRDRGQDTQYF. The whole variable domain, filled in from reference TRBV30 and TRBJ2-3, reads SQTIHQWPATLVQPVGSPLSLECTVEGTSNPNLYWYRQAAGRGLQLLFYSVGIGQISSEVPQNLSASRPQDRQFILSSKKLLLSDSGFYLCAWGRDRGQDTQYFGPGTRLTVL.